The source of this T cell receptor beta chain is a study of OX40 agonist ivuxolimab in advanced cancers. Background on the whole study: Ivuxolimab, which targeted the costimulatory receptor OX40 (CD134), was an agonistic, fully human IgG2 monoclonal antibody. Partial responses were achieved by three dose-escalation patients, of whom one had hepatocellular carcinoma and two had cutaneous melanoma. The point of sequencing TCRbeta in the periphery was to test whether ivuxolimab changed TCR sequence diversity and drove clonal T-cell expansion. Intravenous ivuxolimab was administered to patients every 2 weeks at six dose levels: 0.01, 0.1, 0.3, 1.5, 3 and 10 mg/kg. Prior anti-PD-1, anti-PD-L1 or anti-CTLA-4 therapy was permitted, and 40% of dose-escalation patients had received checkpoint inhibitors. The paper covers the monotherapy dose-escalation part of the phase I ivuxolimab trial, which included N = 52 patients. In the dose-escalation cohort, 82.7% of patients were male, and the mean age was approximately 60 years, with a range of about 23 to 85. Among the 50 to 55 dose-escalation patients, approximately 20 had hepatocellular carcinoma, around 15 melanoma, 9 renal cell carcinoma and 9 head and neck cancer.

Overall results and qualifications from the work: After ivuxolimab, expanded clones were on average more numerous among CD8+ T cells than among CD4+ T cells. At doses from 0.1 to 3.0 mg/kg, clonal expansion was seen in both CD4+ and CD8+ blood T cells between baseline and week 6. In partial responders in the 0.1-3.0 mg/kg groups, normalized peripheral clonal expansion was found to be among the lowest, especially among CD8+ T cells. Low levels of normalized T-cell clonal expansion were also shown by some nonresponding patients. Antigen specificity was not determined for the clonally expanded peripheral T cells.

Patients with a history of autoimmune disease or receiving systemic immunosuppression were excluded from the trial. In every dose cohort, peripheral blood was drawn for TCR sequencing at baseline, cycle 4 day 1, and cycle 7 day 1. Samples came from an open-label, multicenter, first-in-human phase I dose-escalation trial of ivuxolimab. The trial enrolled adults with locally advanced or metastatic head and neck squamous cell, hepatocellular, melanoma or renal cell carcinoma. Before TCR sequencing, CD4+ T cells and CD8+ T cells from peripheral blood were sorted into separate populations. Points on this clone: Its antigen remains unidentified. Per-nucleotide qualities are absent, and no much larger clonotype sits a single base away.

Genomic DNA was isolated from the sorted cells so that the TCRbeta CDR3 region could be sequenced. The immunoSEQ Assay was used to sequence the TCRbeta CDR3 regions. Not all clones reach the TCRdb copy of this immuneACCESS table, which keeps in-frame sequences only. Checked studies attribute under half of the gap to unresolved V genes and leave the rest unexplained. Counted in this sample were 55,000 to 80,000 clones; roughly nine tenths of them appeared once. The top ten clones comprise roughly 0.56% of the sample. The origin of this receptor is an adult with an advanced solid tumor such as melanoma, head and neck, liver or kidney cancer. The input for sequencing was CD4+ or CD8+ T cells sorted from blood, taken in a trial of the OX40 agonist ivuxolimab.

The CDR3 protein is CASSSRWTGGVEQYF. The DNA sequence reads TGTGCCAGCAGTTCCCGTTGGACAGGGGGCGTCGAGCAGTACTTC. The sequence joins TRBV27 to TRBJ2-7; 11 of the junction bases match TRBD1. The CDR3 holds 15 amino acids from the cysteine to the phenylalanine. The DNA shown is the 45-base CDR3, in frame from base 1. For CDR1 and CDR2, the germline V gene (reference sequence) lists MNHEY and SMNVEV. The germline V and J ends show losses of 4 bases and 6 bases respectively, and no gene match explains 8 bases of the junction.